Reported below is one T cell receptor beta chain. Its target is unknown. A deep-level run was used for the assay. Authors' methods: ImmunoSEQ junction-only sequences lacked quality scores, so their filtering differed. The method was immunoSEQ multiplex PCR; TCRdb's version includes in-frame clones alone and lacks a portion of them. The D gene and trimming were derived from the DNA, and the V and J assignments and clone size from that table. Here the sample spans 1.6 million or so clones, about 96% being singletons. The germline CDR1 and CDR2 sequences are SEHNR and FQNEAQ (reference sequence). This CDR3 region has 12 residues. Trimming stripped 6 bases from V and 8 bases from J, with 10 bases between. The data originate from a study of shared clonotypes between healthy human individuals. Across the study: The people who gave samples were a couple of women and a few men aged 18 to 49. Whole-study findings and limits: Lower generation probabilities were found for non-shared clonotypes than for those shared by all four donors.

V gene TRBV7-9 combines with J gene TRBJ1-4; D remains ambiguous. The clonotype comes from a man aged 25 to 45 in good health. Sequences were obtained from naive CD4+ T cells sorted from blood. Described subset: CD45RA+ positively selected. The CDR3 region is CASRSYNEKLFF. In DNA form, the CDR3 reads TGTGCCAGCAGGTCATATAACGAAAAACTGTTTTTT.